The clone carrying this T cell receptor (beta chain) was counted at least ten times. The antigen remains unidentified. One entry per CDR3 protein results from TCRdb running MiXCR on the 5' RACE reads. The top ten clones hold 10% of a sample with roughly 51,000 distinct CDR3 sequences, roughly 7.1% of them seen once. This specimen comes from a study of early T cells in non-severe SARS-CoV-2 infection. Study-level background: Chains were not paired, and sequencing was done on bulk RNA from unsorted whole blood. General observations from the study: VDJdb matching favored anti-spike CD8 responses, missing private and CD4 specificities.

Between the trimmed V and J ends, which lost 5 bases and 4 bases, there was a span of 18 bases. The CDR3 contains 15 residues. CDR1 and CDR2 (germline): SGHTA, FQGNSA. This clonotype was sampled from an adult who was a healthcare worker with PCR-confirmed SARS-CoV-2 infection or an uninfected control (not recorded which). The chain couples TRBV7-2 to TRBJ2-7, with D perhaps TRBD2 (5 bases). This specimen consisted of whole blood, obtained at baseline. The CDR3 loop is CASSPHPGEAYEQYF. DNA for the CDR3: TGTGCCAGCAGCCCCCATCCCGGGGAAGCTTACGAGCAGTACTTC.